Listed below are T cell receptor beta chains from one sample, sequenced in a study of blood T cells in healthy people across ages. In TCRdb, the 5' RACE reads were re-called with MiXCR into one record per CDR3 protein. Of about 1,400,000 distinct CDR3 sequences listed, around 39% were seen once; the top ten hold 7% to 9%. Sequenced material: blood. The receptors stem from a woman between 18 and 29 years old in good health. The CDR3 runs from the conserved cysteine through the conserved F or W. Each record gives: J gene, clone size, V gene, D gene, CDR3 DNA, CDR3 protein. D genes are given only for firm matches. Clone size is not always given. Where it is, it says once, few, many or a class for expanded clones.

TRBJ1-2	few	TRBV29-1	-	TGCAGCGTTGAGCTACAGCGCGGCTACACCTTC	CSVELQRGYTF
TRBJ2-7	many	TRBV28	-	TGTGCCAGCAGTTCGCGTGAGCAGTACTTC	CASSSREQYF
TRBJ2-4	-	TRBV20-1	-	TGCAGTGCCGCGAAGGGGGGATATGGCAAAAACATTCAGTACTTC	CSAAKGGYGKNIQYF
TRBJ2-1	few	TRBV28	TRBD1	TGTGCCAGCAGTTTACCGGGACAGGGCTATTACAATGAGCAGTTCTTC	CASSLPGQGYYNEQFF
TRBJ2-3	-	TRBV20-1	TRBD2	TGCAGTGCGAGCCCCGTTATTAGCGGGTACGACCCCCATACGCAGTATTTT	CSASPVISGYDPHTQYF
TRBJ1-1	-	TRBV11-2	-	TGTGCCAGCAGCTTATGGGGGAAGAATGAAGCTTTCTTT	CASSLWGKNEAFF
TRBJ2-1	-	TRBV7-9	-	TGTGCCACTAACATAGTAGCGGACGGGAGCTCCTACAATGAGCAGTTCTTC	CATNIVADGSSYNEQFF
TRBJ2-5	-	TRBV29-1	-	TGCAGCGTTGTAGGGCAGGGGGGCGGAGAGCAGTACTTC	CSVVGQGGGEQYF
TRBJ1-1	-	TRBV5-1	TRBD1	TGCGCCAGCAGCAGGGACAGGGGGCGGGACACTGAAGCTTTCTTT	CASSRDRGRDTEAFF
TRBJ1-2	-	TRBV3-1	-	TGTGCCAGCAGAGCTCAGGGAGAAGGGAACTATGGCTACACCTTC	CASRAQGEGNYGYTF
TRBJ2-5	many	TRBV10-3	TRBD2	TGTGCCGCCCAAACAGCGGGAGGGGAGACCCAGTACTTC	CAAQTAGGETQYF
TRBJ2-7	-	TRBV25-1	TRBD2	TGTGCCAGCAGTGACGGGACTAGCTGGATCTACAATGAGCAGTACTTC	CASSDGTSWIYNEQYF
TRBJ2-7	-	TRBV20-1	-	TGCAGTGCTACGCCGAGGTCACCCCATCCCTACGAGCAGTACTTC	CSATPRSPHPYEQYF
TRBJ1-1	-	TRBV29-1	-	TGCAGCGTCTCAGGGAAGACCACTGAAGCTTTCTTT	CSVSGKTTEAFF
TRBJ2-7	few	TRBV27	-	TGTGCCAGCAGTTTTGGCAGCTCCTACAATGAGCAGTACTTC	CASSFGSSYNEQYF
TRBJ1-4	-	TRBV20-1	-	TGCAGTGTAATTGGGGGGGGGGCGAGAGAAAAACTGTTTTTT	CSVIGGGAREKLFF
TRBJ2-1	few	TRBV5-1	-	TGCGCCAGCAGCTATTCTTCAAGTGGCAGGGGCCTGAATGAGCAGTTCTTC	CASSYSSSGRGLNEQFF
TRBJ2-1	-	TRBV14	-	TGTGCCAGCAGCCCGAAGGTAGCGATGGGCAATGAGCAGTTCTTC	CASSPKVAMGNEQFF
TRBJ2-7	-	TRBV11-2	TRBD2	TGTGCCAGCAGCATCCTGGTGGGTAGCGGGAGCTCCTACGAGCAGTACTTC	CASSILVGSGSSYEQYF
TRBJ2-7	-	TRBV6-6	TRBD1	TGTGCCAGCAGTTACGGACAGGGTACCCACGAGCAGTACTTC	CASSYGQGTHEQYF
TRBJ1-1	-	TRBV12-5	-	TGTGCTAGTGGTCCGCGGGACGGAGACACTGAAGCTTTCTTT	CASGPRDGDTEAFF
TRBJ2-2	-	TRBV7-8	-	TGTGCCAGCAGGGGACGACTGCTTAACACCGGGGAGCTGTTTTTT	CASRGRLLNTGELFF